The 30 T cell receptor beta chains listed next were all sequenced from one sample in a study of technical replicates of blood from several donors (dated by TCRdb to 2016 to 2017). The protocol used for the library was the immunoSEQ multiplex PCR assay. Held by TCRdb, this immuneACCESS table contains in-frame sequences only and omits some clones. Under half of the omission traces to an unresolved V gene where checked; the cause of the rest is unknown. The sample has about 81,000 clones on record, around 90% of them singletons. Roughly 0.25% of the sample is in the top ten clones. Sequencing input: T cells isolated from PBMCs. The source is a human donor in good health.

This chain links TRBV11-2 with TRBJ1-3, with 7 bases lining up with TRBD1. Germline CDR1 reads SGHAT; CDR2 reads FQNNGV. The J segment lost 2 bases and the V segment lost 5 bases, leaving 6 bases of the junction unmatched. This CDR3 region has 15 residues. CDR3 sequence reads: CASSAIRGAGNTIYF. The CDR3 DNA follows: TGTGCCAGCAGCGCGATCAGGGGGGCTGGAAACACCATATATTTT.

The chain carries TRBV6-4 and TRBJ1-3; no firm D call. V lost 2 bases and J lost 4, with 12 bases in between. Per germline, CDR1 MRHNA and CDR2 SNTAGT. The CDR3 covers 15 residues. CDR3 sequence (DNA): TGTGCCAGCAGTGACCGAGGGTTGGAGGGAAACACCATATATTTT. Its protein is CASSDRGLEGNTIYF.

The J gene is TRBJ1-6, the V gene TRBV27, with 7 nucleotides matching TRBD1. J gave up 3 bases and V 3 bases, and 8 bases lay outside the gene matches. Germline CDR1 and CDR2: MNHEY and SMNVEV (reference sequence). The CDR3 runs to 17 residues. The CDR3 DNA sequence: TGTGCCAGCAGTTTTAGGTTCCGGGACAGCTATAATTCACCCCTCCACTTT. Its protein product is CASSFRFRDSYNSPLHF.

This chain connects TRBV6-5 to TRBJ2-3; no reliable D call. This CDR3 is 15 amino acids long. V was trimmed by 2 bases and J by 4 bases, leaving 13 bases between them. Germline CDR1 and CDR2: MNHEY and SVGAGI. CDR3 bases: TGTGCCAGCAGTTACATAACTGGAGTGGCAGATACGCAGTATTTT. Translating gives CASSYITGVADTQYF.

The rearrangement links TRBV2 to TRBJ2-7; 8 positions match TRBD1. Germline lookup yields CDR1 SNHLY and CDR2 FYNNEI. Losses at the gene ends were 6 bases for V and 5 bases for J; bases not matched to a gene: 6. This CDR3 comprises 13 residues. The CDR3 region is CASRGDRYHEQYF. CDR3 DNA: TGTGCCAGCAGGGGGGACAGGTACCACGAGCAGTACTTC.

This chain connects TRBV29-1 to TRBJ2-1, with D perhaps matching TRBD2 (7 bases). The length of the CDR3 is 14 residues. Trimming took off 3 bases at V and 2 bases at J, with 11 bases between the two ends. CDR1 and CDR2 (germline): SQVTM, ANQGSEA. The CDR3 is CSVEGGQAYNEQFF. The DNA of the CDR3 is TGCAGCGTTGAGGGGGGGCAGGCCTACAATGAGCAGTTCTTC.

Note on this clone: The junction departs from the called germline gene at one end, perhaps through a read error. This chain connects TRBV7-9 to TRBJ2-5; 9 bases are shared with TRBD1. Germline V gives CDR1 SEHNR, CDR2 FQNEAQ (reference sequence). CDR3 length: 16 amino acids. CDR3 sequence reads: CASSSRDRDFQVTQYF. The CDR3 DNA follows: TGTGCCAGCAGCTCCCGGGACAGGGACTTCCAAGTGACCCAGTACTTC.

The V call is TRBV6-1, the J call TRBJ1-2; the match to TRBD1 covers 7 bases. Looked up from germline, CDR1 is MNHNS and CDR2 is SASEGT. With V trimmed by 4 bases and J by 0 bases, 8 bases remained unmatched. This CDR3 has 16 amino acids. CDR3 bases: TGTGCCAGCAGTGGAACAGGGGTGGTCGCTAACTATGGCTACACCTTC. Its translation is CASSGTGVVANYGYTF.

The chain carries TRBV19 and TRBJ1-2; weak D call: TRBD1 (6 bases). The germline V gene has CDR1 LNHDA and CDR2 SQIVND (reference sequence). The CDR3 covers 14 residues. The V and J ends lost 7 bases and 5 bases respectively, with 17 bases between them. CDR3 DNA sequence: TGTGCCAGTAAGTTCGGGAACAGGGCTTATGGCTACACCTTC. Protein product: CASKFGNRAYGYTF.

J is TRBJ1-4 and V is TRBV5-1; TRBD1 matches at 7 bases. The germline CDR1 and CDR2 sequences are SGHRS and YFSETQ. The CDR3 is 16 residues long. Trimming removed 4 bases from V and 4 bases from J; junction bases left unmatched: 10. The CDR3 loop is CASSIGQASINEKLFF. The DNA for the CDR3 is TGCGCCAGCAGCATAGGACAGGCGAGCATTAATGAAAAACTGTTTTTT.

The CDR3 DNA reads as TGTGCCAGCACGGGGACAGGTAATCAGCCCCAGCATTTT. Amino acids: CASTGTGNQPQHF. This rearrangement joins TRBV25-1 to TRBJ1-5; 8 bases align to TRBD1. The CDR3 totals 13 residues. Germline V gives CDR1 MGHDK, CDR2 SYGVNS. V trimming: 7 bases; J trimming: 4 bases; junction bases outside the gene matches: 3.

The chain is built from TRBV27 and TRBJ2-7, with D perhaps TRBD1 (6 bases). V gave up 10 bases and J gave up 4 bases, with 23 bases separating them. In germline, CDR1 is MNHEY, CDR2 SMNVEV (reference sequence). The CDR3 is 15 residues long. The CDR3 DNA reads as TGTGCCACCCGTCTGGAGACAGGCGCATGGTACGAGCAGTACTTC. Translating gives CATRLETGAWYEQYF.

The chain carries TRBV28 and TRBJ2-7; TRBD2 matches 7 bases. CDR1 is MDHEN, CDR2 SYDVKM, per germline. The V segment lost 6 bases and the J segment 3 bases; nucleotides outside the gene matches: 14. The CDR3 runs 16 residues. This CDR3 reads CASSPTTLLASYEQYF. CDR3 nucleotides: TGTGCCAGCAGCCCTACCACCCTACTAGCGAGCTACGAGCAGTACTTC.

A single count supports this clone. The chain joins TRBV28 to TRBJ1-1; 10 bases align to TRBD1. J was trimmed by 8 bases and V by 8 bases; bases with no gene match: 8. Germline-derived CDR1 and CDR2 are MDHEN and SYDVKM. This CDR3 is 13 amino acids long. The CDR3 loop reads CASGLTGGAEAFF. CDR3 coding DNA: TGTGCCAGCGGATTGACAGGGGGCGCGGAAGCTTTCTTT.

The rearrangement links TRBV5-1 to TRBJ1-4; no definite D call. Germline V gene data show CDR1 as SGHRS and CDR2 as YFSETQ. V shed 1 base and J shed 6 bases, with 10 bases lying between them. The CDR3 covers 14 residues. The CDR3 region has the DNA TGCGCCAGCAGCTTGCAATCGGGTGATGAAAAACTGTTTTTT. This translates into CASSLQSGDEKLFF. Supplemented by reference TRBV5-1 and TRBJ1-4, the full variable domain reads KAGVTQTPRYLIKTRGQQVTLSCSPISGHRSVSWYQQTPGQGLQFLFEYFSETQRNKGNFPGRFSGRQFSNSRSEMNVSTLELGDSALYLCASSLQSGDEKLFFGSGTQLSVL.

The chain combines TRBV6-6 with TRBJ2-5; 9 nucleotides agree with TRBD2. Germline CDR1 and CDR2: MNHNY and SVGAGI (reference sequence). The V and J ends lost 6 bases and 4 bases, in that order; junction bases with no gene match: 6. This CDR3 is 14 amino acids long. CDR3 region: CASRLAGAGETQYF. CDR3 bases: TGTGCCAGCAGGTTAGCGGGAGCGGGAGAGACCCAGTACTTC.

The chain is built from TRBV6-5 and TRBJ1-1, with D perhaps matching TRBD1 (5 bases). This CDR3 is 14 amino acids long. The germline V gene has CDR1 MNHEY and CDR2 SVGAGI. Trimming took 4 bases from V and 1 from J, leaving 10 bases between them. CDR3 nucleotides: TGTGCCAGCAGTTCCCCGGGGGAGAACACTGAAGCTTTCTTT. Translated: CASSSPGENTEAFF.

The chain combines TRBV6-1 with TRBJ1-2; no reliable D call. Trimming cost V 3 bases and J 5 bases, with 4 bases left between them. Per germline, CDR1 MNHNS and CDR2 SASEGT. CDR3 length equals 11 residues. The CDR3 DNA follows: TGTGCCAGCAGTGACAGATATGGCTACACCTTC. Its protein is CASSDRYGYTF.

V is TRBV6-6 and J is TRBJ2-5; TRBD1 is a possible D gene (6 bases). Germline V lookup: CDR1 MNHNY, CDR2 SVGAGI (reference sequence). CDR3 length: 16 amino acids. The germline V and J ends were trimmed by 0 bases and 2 bases, with 13 bases remaining between them. CDR3 in amino acids: CASSYSQGFTQETQYF. In nucleotides, the CDR3 is TGTGCCAGCAGTTACTCGCAGGGGTTCACACAAGAGACCCAGTACTTC.

The CDR3 DNA reads TGTGCCAGCAGCTTAGCCTCGGGGTGGAATCAGCCCCAGCATTTT. Translating it yields CASSLASGWNQPQHF. The genes are TRBV7-8 and TRBJ1-5; D is unresolved. CDR3 length: 15 residues. V lost 0 bases, J lost 4 bases, and 10 bases lay in between. Germline loops: CDR1 SGHVS, CDR2 FQNEAQ.

The chain links TRBV6-4 to TRBJ1-6; D unresolved. Germline values: CDR1 MRHNA, CDR2 SNTAGT. The CDR3 has 14 amino acids. V gave up 5 bases and J gave up 3 bases, with 8 bases separating them. CDR3 loop: CASSPEGYNSPLHF. The DNA of the CDR3 is TGTGCCAGCAGTCCGGAGGGCTATAATTCACCCCTCCACTTT.

This chain links TRBV4-1 with TRBJ1-2; D gene unclear. Germline values: CDR1 MGHRA, CDR2 YSYEKL. The CDR3 runs 13 residues. Trimming left V 0 bases short and J 4 bases short, with 6 bases between. CDR3 amino acids: CASSQETVYGYTF. CDR3 nucleotides: TGCGCCAGCAGCCAAGAAACAGTCTATGGCTACACCTTC.

The V and J genes are TRBV5-1 and TRBJ2-2; D may be TRBD2 (6 bases). Trimming pared 10 bases from V and 1 base from J, leaving 17 bases between. Germline assignment: CDR1 SGHRS and CDR2 YFSETQ. The CDR3 spans 15 residues. CDR3 residues: CASDGPEGNTGELFF. The CDR3 DNA reads as TGCGCCTCCGACGGGCCGGAGGGGAACACCGGGGAGCTGTTTTTT.

This chain connects TRBV6-1 to TRBJ1-5; maybe TRBD1 (5 bases). The V and J ends lost 7 bases and 0 bases respectively, with 13 bases between them. CDR3 length: 15 residues. Per the germline V gene, CDR1 is MNHNS and CDR2 is SASEGT. Here the CDR3 DNA reads TGTGCCAGCATTGGGACTTCCAGTAGCAATCAGCCCCAGCATTTT. Protein product: CASIGTSSSNQPQHF.

The rearrangement links TRBV10-2 to TRBJ2-7, with a tentative D call TRBD1 (6 bases). Germline V gene data show CDR1 as WSHSY and CDR2 as SAAADI. The V end was cut by 0 bases, the J end by 2 bases, with 17 bases between. The CDR3 covers 17 residues. The CDR3 spells CASSESKGRDTTYEQYF. The CDR3 region has the DNA TGCGCCAGCAGTGAGTCTAAGGGACGGGACACCACCTACGAGCAGTACTTC.

The chain couples TRBV18 to TRBJ2-6; D possibly corresponds to TRBD2 (5 bases). V was pared by 2 bases and J by 0 bases, with 14 bases between. CDR1 is KGHSH and CDR2 is LQKENI in the germline V gene. This CDR3 comprises 18 residues. In DNA form, the CDR3 reads TGTGCCAGCTCACCATTTGCGTTGAGCGGCTCTGGGGCCAACGTCCTGACTTTC. Protein: CASSPFALSGSGANVLTF.

This clone showed up just once. The chain has TRBV29-1 and TRBJ2-5, with no clear D. Trimming left V 5 bases short and J 2 bases short, with 12 bases between. The length of the CDR3 is 13 residues. Germline V gene data show CDR1 as SQVTM and CDR2 as ANQGSEA. The CDR3 coding sequence is TGCAGCGTTTGCATGAGGTTACAAGAGACCCAGTACTTC. Its protein product is CSVCMRLQETQYF.

The J gene is TRBJ2-7, the V gene TRBV5-6, with 7 bases fitting TRBD1. This CDR3 contains 14 residues. J was trimmed by 3 bases and V by 6 bases; bases with no gene match: 9. Germline V gives CDR1 SGHDT, CDR2 YYEEEE. CDR3 protein: CASTLVGQNYEQYF. In DNA form, the CDR3 reads TGTGCCAGCACCCTAGTGGGACAGAACTACGAGCAGTACTTC.

This clone was recorded a few times. V is TRBV7-6 and J is TRBJ2-7; D might be TRBD1 (5 bases). V lost 0 bases and J 8 bases, leaving 8 bases between the germline ends. The CDR3 consists of 12 residues. Germline loops: CDR1 SGHVS, CDR2 FNYEAQ. CDR3 coding DNA: TGTGCCAGCAGCTTAGCGGGGCAGAAGCAGTACTTC. Translation: CASSLAGQKQYF. Combining the CDR3 with reference TRBV7-6 and TRBJ2-7 gives the whole variable domain GAGVSQSPRYKVTKRGQDVALRCDPISGHVSLYWYRQALGQGPEFLTYFNYEAQQDKSGLPNDRFSAERPEGSISTLTIQRTEQRDSAMYRCASSLAGQKQYFGPGTRLTVT.

The chain combines TRBV19 with TRBJ1-1, with 7 positions matching TRBD1. The CDR3 is 16 residues long. J lost 3 bases, V lost 3 bases, and 10 bases had no gene match. Germline V gene lookup returns CDR1 LNHDA and CDR2 SQIVND (reference sequence). CDR3: CASSIAPGQVHTEAFF. The CDR3 bases are TGTGCCAGTAGTATCGCCCCCGGACAGGTTCACACTGAAGCTTTCTTT.